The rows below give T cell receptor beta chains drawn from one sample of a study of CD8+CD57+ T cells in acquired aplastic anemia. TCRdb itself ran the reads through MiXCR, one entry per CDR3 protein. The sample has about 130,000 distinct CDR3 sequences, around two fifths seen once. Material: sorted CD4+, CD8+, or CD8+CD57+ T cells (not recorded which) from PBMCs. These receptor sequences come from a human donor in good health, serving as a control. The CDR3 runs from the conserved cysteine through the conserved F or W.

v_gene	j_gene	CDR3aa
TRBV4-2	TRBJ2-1	CASSYGGRSYNEQFF
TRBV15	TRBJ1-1	CATSRDRSGGTEAFF
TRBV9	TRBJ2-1	CASSPASGTSGEQFF
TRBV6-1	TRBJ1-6	CASSAGPYNSPLHF
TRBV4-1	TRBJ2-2	CASSLPGGPPGELFF
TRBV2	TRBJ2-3	CASSRDRYTDTQYF
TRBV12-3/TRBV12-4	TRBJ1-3	CASSLVRGRGPGNTIYF
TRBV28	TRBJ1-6	CASTVGQGVSPLHF
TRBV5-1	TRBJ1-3	CASNLLGTSGNTIYF
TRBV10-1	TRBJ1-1	CASSGGMVGAEAFF
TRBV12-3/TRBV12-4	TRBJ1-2	CASRTGYDGYTF
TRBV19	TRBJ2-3	CASSISEGYSTDTQYF
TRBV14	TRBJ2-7	CASSRHAYEQYF
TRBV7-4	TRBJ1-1	CASSPSTGAEAFF
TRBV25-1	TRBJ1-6	CASSLSAASPLHF
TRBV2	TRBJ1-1	CASGSERGTEAFF
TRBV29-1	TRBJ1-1	CSVVTNLGSTEAFF
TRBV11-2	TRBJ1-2	CASSRMDRYNYGYTF
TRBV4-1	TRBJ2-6	CASSQVGTGGTGANVLTF
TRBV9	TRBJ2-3	CASTLGSGNTQYF
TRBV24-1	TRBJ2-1	CAVRGRFYNEQFF
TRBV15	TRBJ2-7	CATSAGTGFREQYF
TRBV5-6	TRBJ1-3	CASSLSGVGNTIYF
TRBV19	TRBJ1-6	CASRQGTNSPLHF
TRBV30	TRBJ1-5	CAWSVHREQPQHF
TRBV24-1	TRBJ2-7	CATMITLSRSYEQYF
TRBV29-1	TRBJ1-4	CSVVGPDGGNEKLFF
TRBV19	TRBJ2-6	CASSPPGANVLTF
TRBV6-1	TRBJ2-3	CASSEGGLAASTDTQYF
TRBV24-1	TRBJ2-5	CATIKTSGGETQYF
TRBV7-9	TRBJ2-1	CASSLVSDRRFF
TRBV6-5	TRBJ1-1	CASSYDGLRGTEAFF
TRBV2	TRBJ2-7	CASRSFLREQYF
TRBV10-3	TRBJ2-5	CATSDGDSPRETQYF
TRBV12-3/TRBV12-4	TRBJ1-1	CASSFSGASTEAFF
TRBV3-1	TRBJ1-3	CASSWQGGSGNTIYF
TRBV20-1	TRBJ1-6	CSASPIDSPLHF
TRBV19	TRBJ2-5	CASSPTAGVKTQYF
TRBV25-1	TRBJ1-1	CASSITGTEAFF
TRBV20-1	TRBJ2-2	CSAGFFGELFF
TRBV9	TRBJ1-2	CASSVDYRSGYTF
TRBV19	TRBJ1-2	CASSIAGHYGYTF
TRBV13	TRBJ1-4	CASSRTEVLKNQVATNEKLFF
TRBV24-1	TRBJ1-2	CAGSPGQAYGYTF
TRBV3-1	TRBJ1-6	CASSQRTGTGRNSPLHF
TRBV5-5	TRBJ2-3	CASNWDRRSADTQYF
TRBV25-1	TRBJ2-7	CASSNSGSSYEQYF
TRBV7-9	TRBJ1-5	CASSLGRADNQPQHF
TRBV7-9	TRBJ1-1	CASSRTGVGTEAFF
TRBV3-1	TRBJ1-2	CASSQEHSYGYTF
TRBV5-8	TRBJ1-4	CASSLTGQGAYEKLFF
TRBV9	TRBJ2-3	CASSVAGGAWADTQYF
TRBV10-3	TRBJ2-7	CAISLNSAYEQYF